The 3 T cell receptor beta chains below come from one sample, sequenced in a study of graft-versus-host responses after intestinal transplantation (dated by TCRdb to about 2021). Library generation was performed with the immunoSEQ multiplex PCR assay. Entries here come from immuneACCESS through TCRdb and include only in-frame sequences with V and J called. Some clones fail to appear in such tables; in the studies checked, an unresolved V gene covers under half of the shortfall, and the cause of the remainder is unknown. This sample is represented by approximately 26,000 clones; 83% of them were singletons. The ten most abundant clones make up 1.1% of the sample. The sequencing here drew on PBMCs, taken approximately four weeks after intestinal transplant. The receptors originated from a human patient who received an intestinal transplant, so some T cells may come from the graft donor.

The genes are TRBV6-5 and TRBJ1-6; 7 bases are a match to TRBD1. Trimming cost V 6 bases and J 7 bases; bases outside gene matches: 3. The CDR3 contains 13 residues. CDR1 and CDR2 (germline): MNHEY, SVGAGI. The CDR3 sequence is CASRDRRNSPLHF. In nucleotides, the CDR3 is TGTGCCAGCAGGGACAGGAGAAATTCACCCCTCCACTTT.

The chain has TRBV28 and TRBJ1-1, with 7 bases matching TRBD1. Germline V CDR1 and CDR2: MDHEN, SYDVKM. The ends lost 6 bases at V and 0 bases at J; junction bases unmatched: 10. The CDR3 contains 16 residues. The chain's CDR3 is CASSRSTGRVNTEAFF. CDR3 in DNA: TGTGCCAGCAGCCGATCGACAGGGAGGGTGAACACTGAAGCTTTCTTT.

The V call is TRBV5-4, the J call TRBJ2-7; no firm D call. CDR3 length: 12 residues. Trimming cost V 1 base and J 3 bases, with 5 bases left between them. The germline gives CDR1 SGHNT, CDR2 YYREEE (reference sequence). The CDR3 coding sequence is TGTGCCAGCAGCTTGTCAGGCTACGAGCAGTACTTC. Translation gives CASSLSGYEQYF.